This T cell receptor beta chain was identified in a study of cytomegalovirus exposure and HLA in healthy donors. Overall study context: T cells numbering about 180 million yielded approximately 120 million unique TCR beta sequences in an earlier analysis.

Study conclusions and caveats: Most TCR sequences showed up rarely, but some public TCRs showed up in many donors. V- and J-gene trimming of TCR beta was linked (in a later analysis) to a missense DCLRE1C variant. A prior analysis recorded that most TCR beta V segments were productive about 87% or about 30% of the time.

The PCR contained 60 Vbeta and 13 Jbeta primers. Clones were read by immunoSEQ multiplex PCR, and TCRdb kept only the in-frame ones, dropping some. The sample lists about 200,000 clones; around 90% were seen once. Germline V gene sequence: CDR1 SEHNR, CDR2 FQNEAQ (reference sequence). V trimming: 5 bases; J trimming: 5 bases; junction bases outside the gene matches: 5. This CDR3 spans 14 amino acids. On this clone itself: The antigen is unknown.

V is TRBV7-9 and J is TRBJ1-5, with 8 bases aligning to TRBD1. The receptor was derived from a boy aged 2 to 10 in good health and CMV-seronegative. Sequenced input: PBMCs. CDR3 amino acids: CASSMDRVHQPQHF. The CDR3 nucleotides are TGTGCCAGCAGCATGGACAGGGTCCATCAGCCCCAGCATTTT.